A single count supports the clone carrying this T cell receptor beta chain. No antigen is known for it. The data derive from a study of vaccination and CD4 T cells after COVID-19. Study in general: The convalescents included six males and four females, and among them two were Hispanic while seven were Caucasian. Collection of post-vaccine samples followed dose two by a median around 72 days, spanning a range of 14 to 241. Each control was exposed to a CEFX pool, an HIV-1 Nef pool, or no peptide at all.

Regarding treatment: roughly 10-day PBMC culture with coronavirus spike peptide pools or control peptides (ViraFEST assay). V was clipped by 5 bases and J by 0 bases, with 14 bases between them. Germline loops: CDR1 LNHDA, CDR2 SQIVND (reference sequence). This CDR3 contains 16 residues. CD4+ T cells that had been cultured provided DNA sequenced with the Oncomine TCR Beta short-read assay. Someone extracted genomic DNA from cultured CD4+ T cells. TCRdb analysed the PCR reads with MiXCR anew, one entry per CDR3 protein. The table lists 23,000 or so distinct CDR3 sequences, approximately 67% of them singletons.

This sequence joins TRBV19 and TRBJ1-3; perhaps TRBD1 as D (6 bases). The sample in question was CD4+ T cells from blood, cultured in vitro, obtained after SARS-CoV-2 vaccination. The sequence was obtained from a human donor who received a COVID-19 vaccine. This chain's CDR3 is CASSFTTGSSGNTIYF. The CDR3 nucleotides are TGTGCCAGTAGTTTCACGACAGGCAGCTCTGGAAACACCATATATTTT.